A single sample is the source of the 27 T cell receptor beta chains below, sequenced in a study of control samples from healthy donors and cancer patients. Assay used: immunoSEQ multiplex PCR; TCRdb lists only in-frame clones, some missing. Of 110,000 to 150,000 clones in the sample, 75% to 90% were seen once. Material for sequencing was blood. The source is a young man in good health.

The rearrangement uses TRBV29-1 and TRBJ1-3; D uncertain. The V end lost 4 bases, the J end lost 3 bases, and 10 bases lay between the germline ends. Looked up from germline, CDR1 is SQVTM and CDR2 is ANQGSEA. The CDR3 spans 13 residues. The CDR3 region is CSVVSVYGNTIYF. CDR3 bases: TGCAGCGTTGTTTCGGTATATGGAAACACCATATATTTT.

The rearrangement joins TRBV12-3 or TRBV12-4 to TRBJ1-5, with TRBD1 as a possible D gene (6 bases). The length of the CDR3 is 12 residues. The V gene lost 10 bases and the J gene lost 3 bases, with 10 bases spanning the gap. As DNA, the CDR3 is TGTGCCACCCGACAGGACAATCAGCCCCAGCATTTT. Its protein is CATRQDNQPQHF.

This sequence joins TRBV4-3 and TRBJ2-7; D unresolved. V lost 1 base, J lost 3 bases, and 19 bases lay in between. Germline CDR1 reads LGHNA; CDR2 reads YSLEER. The CDR3 has 17 residues. CDR3 sequence reads: CASSQGFELTFGYEQYF. The CDR3 DNA is TGCGCCAGCAGCCAAGGTTTTGAGCTGACTTTTGGCTACGAGCAGTACTTC.

The chain links TRBV27 to TRBJ2-7; D is possibly TRBD1 (8 bases). Trimming took 2 bases from V and 3 from J, leaving 17 bases between them. The CDR3 runs 16 residues. CDR1 and CDR2 (germline): MNHEY, SMNVEV (reference sequence). In nucleotides, the CDR3 is TGTGCCAGCAGTTTAAGTAACAGGGGGGGTGGCTACGAGCAGTACTTC. The encoded protein is CASSLSNRGGGYEQYF.

The V and J genes are TRBV23-1 and TRBJ2-7; 7 bases fit TRBD1. TRBV23-1 is treated as an ORF (open reading frame) with a function not yet certain. CDR3 length equals 13 residues. V dropped 3 bases and J dropped 2; count of bases not matched to a gene: 1. The CDR3: CASSHQGAYEQYF. The DNA of the CDR3 is TGCGCCAGCAGTCACCAGGGGGCCTACGAGCAGTACTTC.

This chain links TRBV3-1 (or the pseudogene TRBV3-2) with TRBJ1-1; D not certain. Germline V lookup: CDR1 LGHDT, CDR2 YNNKEL (reference sequence). The CDR3 extends over 14 amino acids. V lost 4 bases, J lost 4 bases, and 13 bases lay in between. The CDR3 coding sequence is TGTGCCAGCAGCCTGCAGGCGGTGGGCACTGAAGCTTTCTTT. Translated, it gives CASSLQAVGTEAFF.

The chain is built from TRBV27 and TRBJ2-1; D is unresolved. This CDR3 has 12 residues. V lost 2 bases to trimming and J lost 10 bases, with 9 bases between them. Germline-derived CDR1 and CDR2 are MNHEY and SMNVEV (reference sequence). In nucleotides, the CDR3 is TGTGCCAGCAGTTTAACTGGGGTCGAGCAGTTCTTC. It specifies CASSLTGVEQFF.

The chain carries TRBV4-3 and TRBJ2-3; TRBD2 aligns across 14 bases. CDR1 and CDR2 from the germline V gene are LGHNA and YSLEER. V was clipped by 5 bases and J by 4 bases; unmatched bases: 14. The CDR3 has 19 residues. The CDR3 DNA reads as TGCGCCAGCAGCTTCATGGATGGGACTAGCGGGAGAGGCGCAGATACGCAGTATTTT. Amino acid sequence: CASSFMDGTSGRGADTQYF.

The chain employs TRBV6-5 and TRBJ2-7; 7 bases are shared with TRBD1. V gave up 6 bases and J gave up 0 bases; unmatched junction bases: 8. The CDR3 has 15 amino acids. Per germline, CDR1 MNHEY and CDR2 SVGAGI. The CDR3 reads CASRLRTGSSYEQYF. CDR3 DNA: TGTGCCAGCAGGTTGAGGACAGGCAGCTCCTACGAGCAGTACTTC.

V is TRBV7-9 and J is TRBJ1-2; possibly TRBD1 for D (5 bases). The CDR3 length is 16 residues. Germline CDR1 is SEHNR and CDR2 is FQNEAQ (reference sequence). V was pared by 1 base and J by 4 bases, with 16 bases between. The CDR3 spells CASSLGGLGPSYGYTF. The DNA of the CDR3 is TGTGCCAGCAGCTTAGGAGGCCTGGGACCTTCCTATGGCTACACCTTC. Together with reference TRBV7-9 and TRBJ1-2, the CDR3 gives the full variable domain: DTGVSQNPRHKITKRGQNVTFRCDPISEHNRLYWYRQTLGQGPEFLTYFQNEAQLEKSRLLSDRFSAERPKGSFSTLEIQRTEQGDSAMYLCASSLGGLGPSYGYTFGSGTRLTVV.

This chain connects TRBV5-5 to TRBJ1-4; D not certain. V shed 4 bases and J shed 16 bases, with 20 bases lying between them. CDR3 length equals 13 residues. CDR1 SGHKS and CDR2 YYEKEE come from the germline V gene (reference sequence). CDR3 residues: CASSTAPHDLRFF. CDR3 nucleotides: TGTGCCAGCAGCACAGCTCCACACGATTTAAGGTTTTTT. Drawing the rest from reference TRBV5-5 and TRBJ1-4, the complete variable domain is DAGVTQSPTHLIKTRGQQVTLRCSPISGHKSVSWYQQVLGQGPQFIFQYYEKEERGRGNFPDRFSARQFPNYSSELNVNALLLGDSALYLCASSTAPHDLRFFGSGTQLSVL.

V usage is TRBV4-2 and J usage is TRBJ2-5, with unresolved D. The V end was cut by 0 bases, the J end by 1 base, with 9 bases between. Germline V gene data show CDR1 as LGHNA and CDR2 as YNFKEQ. The CDR3 has 15 amino acids. The CDR3 DNA follows: TGTGCCAGCAGCCAAGATTTCGCGGTCCAAGAGACCCAGTACTTC. Protein sequence: CASSQDFAVQETQYF.

J is TRBJ2-7 and V is TRBV19; D unclear. The CDR3 has 13 residues. Germline assignment: CDR1 LNHDA and CDR2 SQIVND (reference sequence). Trimming shortened V by 3 bases and J by 3 bases, and 9 bases separated the two germline ends. The CDR3, as DNA: TGTGCCAGTAGTATCGAGTTGAGCTACGAGCAGTACTTC. Protein: CASSIELSYEQYF.

The chain employs TRBV12-3 or TRBV12-4 and TRBJ2-1, with a possible D match to TRBD2 (5 bases). The CDR3 is made up of 13 amino acids. The V gene lost 3 bases and the J gene lost 8 bases, with 11 bases spanning the gap. CDR3 sequence reads: CASSFYGNDEQFF. DNA for the CDR3: TGTGCCAGCAGTTTTTACGGGAATGATGAGCAGTTCTTC.

This rearrangement joins TRBV7-2 to TRBJ2-5, with TRBD2 matching 10 bases. Germline CDR1 is SGHTA and CDR2 is FQGNSA. J lost 5 bases, V lost 3 bases, and 6 bases had no gene match. The CDR3 spans 15 residues. CDR3 residues: CASSLQSGGAETQYF. For the CDR3, the DNA is TGTGCCAGCAGCTTGCAAAGCGGGGGGGCGGAGACCCAGTACTTC.

The gene calls are TRBV25-1 and TRBJ2-7; D might be TRBD1 (5 bases). Per germline, CDR1 MGHDK and CDR2 SYGVNS. Deletions cut 4 bases from V and 3 bases from J, with 10 bases between. This CDR3 comprises 13 residues. The chain's CDR3 is CASSGLQGYEQYF. The CDR3 coding sequence is TGTGCCAGCAGTGGCTTGCAGGGCTACGAGCAGTACTTC.

The V and J genes are TRBV5-6 and TRBJ2-3; weak D call: TRBD2 (7 bases). CDR3 length: 16 residues. Germline V gene data show CDR1 as SGHDT and CDR2 as YYEEEE. Trimming removed 3 bases from V and 1 base from J, with 15 bases in between. CDR3 bases: TGTGCCAGCAGCTCCCCCCCGGGGGGCGGCACAGATACGCAGTATTTT. Translation: CASSSPPGGGTDTQYF.

The chain couples TRBV6-5 to TRBJ1-3; a weak D match, TRBD1 (5 bases). Per germline, CDR1 MNHEY and CDR2 SVGAGI. V gave up 2 bases and J gave up 8 bases, with 10 bases separating them. CDR3 size: 13 residues. As DNA, the CDR3 is TGTGCCAGCAGTTACGGGGGAGCGGACACCATATATTTT. Translation: CASSYGGADTIYF.

V usage is TRBV18 and J usage is TRBJ2-3, with TRBD2 matching 12 bases. Germline CDR1 KGHSH, CDR2 LQKENI. The CDR3 loop spans 18 amino acids. V lost 3 bases to trimming and J lost 2 bases; unmatched junction nucleotides: 9. The CDR3 sequence is CASSPLAGGTSSTDTQYF. The CDR3 DNA is TGTGCCAGCTCACCCCTAGCGGGGGGGACCTCTTCCACAGATACGCAGTATTTT. The variable domain in full, completed from reference TRBV18 and TRBJ2-3, reads NAGVMQNPRHLVRRRGQEARLRCSPMKGHSHVYWYRQLPEEGLKFMVYLQKENIIDESGMPKERFSAEFPKEGPSILRIQQVVRGDSAAYFCASSPLAGGTSSTDTQYFGPGTRLTVL.

CDR3 residues: CASSLINTGELFF. CDR3 DNA sequence: TGCGCCAGCAGCTTGATCAACACCGGGGAGCTGTTTTTT. The chain joins TRBV5-1 to TRBJ2-2; the D is unclear. CDR1 SGHRS and CDR2 YFSETQ come from the germline V gene. This CDR3 is 13 amino acids long. V was cut by 1 base and J by 2 bases, with 3 bases left in between.

J is TRBJ2-1 and V is TRBV7-2; D possibly corresponds to TRBD2 (6 bases). This CDR3 spans 15 amino acids. Between the trimmed V and J ends, which lost 1 base and 0 bases, there was a span of 7 bases. Germline V gene lookup returns CDR1 SGHTA and CDR2 FQGNSA. The CDR3 nucleotides read TGTGCCAGCAGCTTAGACGGGAGCTCCTACAATGAGCAGTTCTTC. Translation: CASSLDGSSYNEQFF. Supplemented by reference TRBV7-2 and TRBJ2-1, the full variable domain reads GAGVSQSPSNKVTEKGKDVELRCDPISGHTALYWYRQSLGQGLEFLIYFQGNSAPDKSGLPSDRFSAERTGGSVSTLTIQRTQQEDSAVYLCASSLDGSSYNEQFFGPGTRLTVL.

V and J are TRBV25-1 and TRBJ1-6, with 8 bases that match TRBD1. Germline CDR1 reads MGHDK; CDR2 reads SYGVNS. J was trimmed by 0 bases and V by 8 bases; bases with no gene match: 3. CDR3 length equals 15 residues. In DNA form, the CDR3 reads TGTGCCAGCCGGACAGGGAGCTCCTATAATTCACCCCTCCACTTT. Amino acid sequence: CASRTGSSYNSPLHF.

The V and J genes are TRBV4-3 and TRBJ2-7; TRBD2 is a possible D gene (5 bases). The CDR3 loop spans 16 amino acids. The V and J ends lost 2 bases and 2 bases respectively, with 16 bases between them. The V gene's germline CDR1 is LGHNA and CDR2 YSLEER. The CDR3 DNA reads as TGCGCCAGCAGCCAATCACGGGGTAGTCTCACCTACGAGCAGTACTTC. Translation: CASSQSRGSLTYEQYF.

This clone was seen a few times. The chain couples TRBV19 to TRBJ2-3; 9 bases agree with TRBD1. V gave up 3 bases and J gave up 4 bases; unmatched junction bases: 5. The V gene's germline CDR1 is LNHDA and CDR2 SQIVND (reference sequence). The CDR3 sequence is 15 residues long. The CDR3 region is CASSIRQGDADTQYF. As DNA, the CDR3 is TGTGCCAGTAGTATCCGACAGGGGGACGCAGATACGCAGTATTTT.

The chain joins TRBV7-8 to TRBJ2-7, with D perhaps assigned TRBD1 or TRBD2 (6 bases each). This CDR3 contains 16 residues. V lost 5 bases and J lost 2, with 19 bases in between. CDR1 and CDR2 (germline): SGHVS, FQNEAQ. This CDR3 is CASSRVAGHEAYEQYF. Written as DNA, the CDR3 is TGTGCCAGCAGCCGGGTGGCGGGACATGAGGCCTACGAGCAGTACTTC. Complete variable domain (other parts from reference TRBV7-8 and TRBJ2-7): GAGVSQSPRYKVAKRGQDVALRCDPISGHVSLFWYQQALGQGPEFLTYFQNEAQLDKSGLPSDRFFAERPEGSVSTLKIQRTQQEDSAVYLCASSRVAGHEAYEQYFGPGTRLTVT.

The J gene is TRBJ2-1, the V gene TRBV4-3; D might be TRBD1 (6 bases). Looked up from germline, CDR1 is LGHNA and CDR2 is YSLEER. This CDR3 comprises 17 residues. The V and J ends lost 1 base and 1 base respectively, with 14 bases between them. The DNA for the CDR3 is TGCGCCAGCAGCCAAGGGCCGAGGGGGAAATCCTACAATGAGCAGTTCTTC. Its protein is CASSQGPRGKSYNEQFF.

V is TRBV18 and J is TRBJ1-6; D may be TRBD1 (5 bases). The V and J ends lost 2 bases and 9 bases respectively, with 11 bases between them. CDR3 size: 14 residues. CDR1 KGHSH and CDR2 LQKENI come from the germline V gene. This CDR3 reads CASSPGGLGSPLHF. CDR3 coding DNA: TGTGCCAGCTCACCAGGGGGTCTCGGTTCACCCCTCCACTTT.